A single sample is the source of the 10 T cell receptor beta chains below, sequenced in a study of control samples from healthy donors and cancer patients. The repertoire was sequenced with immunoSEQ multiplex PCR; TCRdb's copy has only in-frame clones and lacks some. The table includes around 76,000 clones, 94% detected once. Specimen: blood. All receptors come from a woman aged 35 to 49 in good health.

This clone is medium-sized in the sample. The CDR3 sequence is CASSEEGGGSYEQYF. The DNA of the CDR3 is TGTGCCAGCAGTGAAGAGGGGGGAGGCTCCTACGAGCAGTACTTC. The rearrangement joins TRBV6-1 to TRBJ2-7, with D perhaps matching TRBD1 or TRBD2 (6 bases each). The CDR3 totals 15 residues. The germline gives CDR1 MNHNS, CDR2 SASEGT. Trimming shortened V by 1 base and J by 0 bases, and 10 bases separated the two germline ends.

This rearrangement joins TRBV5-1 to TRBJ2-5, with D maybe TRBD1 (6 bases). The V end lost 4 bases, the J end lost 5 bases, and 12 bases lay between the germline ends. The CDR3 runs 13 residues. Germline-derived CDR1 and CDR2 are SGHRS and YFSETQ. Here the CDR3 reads CASSLGQGETQYF. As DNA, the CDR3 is TGCGCCAGCAGCCTCGGGCAGGGGGAGACCCAGTACTTC.

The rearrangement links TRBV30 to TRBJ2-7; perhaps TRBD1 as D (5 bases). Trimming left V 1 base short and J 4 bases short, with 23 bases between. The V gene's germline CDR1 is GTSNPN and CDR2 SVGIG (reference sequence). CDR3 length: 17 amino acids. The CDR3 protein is CAWSGSWTSLTVYEQYF. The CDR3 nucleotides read TGTGCCTGGAGTGGGTCATGGACAAGCTTAACGGTTTACGAGCAGTACTTC.

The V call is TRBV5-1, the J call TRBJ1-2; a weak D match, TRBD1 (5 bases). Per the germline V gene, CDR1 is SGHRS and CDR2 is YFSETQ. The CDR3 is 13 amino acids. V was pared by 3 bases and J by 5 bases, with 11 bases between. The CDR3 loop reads CASSSRTRYGYTF. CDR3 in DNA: TGCGCCAGCAGCTCCCGGACAAGATATGGCTACACCTTC.

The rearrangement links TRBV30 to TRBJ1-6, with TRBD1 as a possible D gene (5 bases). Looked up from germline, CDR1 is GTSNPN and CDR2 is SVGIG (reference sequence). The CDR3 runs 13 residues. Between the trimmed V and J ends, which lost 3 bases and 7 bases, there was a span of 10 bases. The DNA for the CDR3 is TGTGCCTGGAGACCCGGGGGGAATTCACCCCTCCACTTT. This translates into CAWRPGGNSPLHF.

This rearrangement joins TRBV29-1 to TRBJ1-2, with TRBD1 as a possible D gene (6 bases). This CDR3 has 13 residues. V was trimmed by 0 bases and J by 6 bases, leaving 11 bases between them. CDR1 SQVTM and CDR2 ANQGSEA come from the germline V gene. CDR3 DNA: TGCAGCGTTGAAGACACGGGACAAGATGGCTACACCTTC. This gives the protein CSVEDTGQDGYTF.

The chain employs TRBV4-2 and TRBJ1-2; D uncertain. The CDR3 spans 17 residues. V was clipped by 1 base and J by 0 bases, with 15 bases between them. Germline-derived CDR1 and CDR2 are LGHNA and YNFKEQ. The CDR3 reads CASSQVGFGDTNYGYTF. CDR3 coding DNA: TGTGCCAGCAGCCAAGTAGGGTTCGGAGATACTAACTATGGCTACACCTTC.

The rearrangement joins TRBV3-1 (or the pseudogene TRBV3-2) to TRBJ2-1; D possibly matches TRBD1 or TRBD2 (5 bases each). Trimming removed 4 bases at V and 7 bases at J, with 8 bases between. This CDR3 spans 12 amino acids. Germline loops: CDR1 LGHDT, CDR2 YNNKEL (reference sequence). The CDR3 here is CASSPEGNEQFF. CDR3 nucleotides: TGTGCCAGCAGCCCCGAGGGGAATGAGCAGTTCTTC.

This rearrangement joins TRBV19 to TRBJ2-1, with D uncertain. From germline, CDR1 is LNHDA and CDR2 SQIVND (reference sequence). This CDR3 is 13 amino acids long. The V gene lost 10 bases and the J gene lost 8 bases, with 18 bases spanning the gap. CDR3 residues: CATAGSRAHEQFF. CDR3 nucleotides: TGTGCCACTGCCGGGTCTCGGGCCCATGAGCAGTTCTTC.

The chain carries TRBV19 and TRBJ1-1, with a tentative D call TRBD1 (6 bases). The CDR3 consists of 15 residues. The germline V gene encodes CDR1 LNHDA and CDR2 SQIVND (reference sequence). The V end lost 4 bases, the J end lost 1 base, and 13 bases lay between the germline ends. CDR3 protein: CASSTRQEKNTEAFF. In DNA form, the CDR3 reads TGTGCCAGTAGTACTCGACAGGAGAAGAACACTGAAGCTTTCTTT.